One and the same sample provided the 25 T cell receptor beta chains below, sequenced in a study of T cell clonotyping in hematopoietic cell transplantation. Generated by immunoSEQ multiplex PCR, the TCRdb table keeps only in-frame clones and is missing some. Of 55,000 to 70,000 clones in the sample, over 90% were seen once. The sample consisted of peripheral blood mononuclear cells. The source is a man aged 50 or older in good health. Some clones in this sample may be carry-over from other donors' samples.

V and J are TRBV25-1 and TRBJ2-7, with 11 bases fitting TRBD1. With 6 bases clipped from V and 4 bases from J, the junction kept 8 bases outside the gene matches. The CDR3 loop spans 15 amino acids. CDR1 MGHDK and CDR2 SYGVNS come from the germline V gene. The CDR3 here is CASSPPGQGGYEQYF. CDR3 nucleotide sequence: TGTGCCAGCAGCCCCCCGGGACAGGGGGGATACGAGCAGTACTTC.

The V gene is TRBV5-6, the J gene TRBJ2-2; 8 bases agree with TRBD2. This CDR3 spans 15 amino acids. J gave up 3 bases and V 0 bases, and 1 base lay outside the gene matches. CDR1 is SGHDT and CDR2 is YYEEEE in the germline V gene. The DNA of the CDR3 is TGTGCCAGCAGCTTGGACGGGGGGGACACCGGGGAGCTGTTTTTT. This gives the protein CASSLDGGDTGELFF.

V is TRBV30 and J is TRBJ2-2; perhaps TRBD2 as D (6 bases). This CDR3 region has 15 residues. With 0 bases removed from V and 6 bases from J, the gap between germline ends came to 14 bases. Germline V gene data show CDR1 as GTSNPN and CDR2 as SVGIG (reference sequence). The CDR3 is CAWSVRLGTAGELFF. As DNA, the CDR3 is TGTGCCTGGAGTGTACGACTAGGGACGGCCGGGGAGCTGTTTTTT.

The chain combines TRBV28 with TRBJ2-3; 11 bases agree with TRBD2. The trim removed 2 bases at V and 7 bases at J, leaving 5 bases unmatched. The CDR3 has 15 amino acids. Germline V CDR1 and CDR2: MDHEN, SYDVKM. CDR3 bases: TGTGCCAGCAGTTTAGCGACTAGCGGGGATTATACGCAGTATTTT. As protein: CASSLATSGDYTQYF.

The chain has TRBV19 and TRBJ1-2; the D gene is possibly TRBD1 (5 bases). The CDR3 loop spans 13 amino acids. The V gene lost 6 bases and the J gene lost 4 bases, with 12 bases spanning the gap. The germline gives CDR1 LNHDA, CDR2 SQIVND (reference sequence). In nucleotides, the CDR3 is TGTGCCAGTAGCCCGGGACTAGGCTATGGCTACACCTTC. It is translated as CASSPGLGYGYTF.

The V call is TRBV28, the J call TRBJ2-7, with 9 bases aligning to TRBD2. The germline V gene has CDR1 MDHEN and CDR2 SYDVKM. Losses at the gene ends were 6 bases for V and 0 bases for J; bases not matched to a gene: 3. CDR3 length: 14 residues. In DNA form, the CDR3 reads TGTGCCAGCAGGGGGGGACTAGCCTCCTACGAGCAGTACTTC. Translated, it gives CASRGGLASYEQYF.

A single count supports this clone. The chain is built from TRBV28 and TRBJ1-2, with D possibly being TRBD1 (5 bases). V lost 7 bases and J 7 bases, leaving 25 bases between the germline ends. The CDR3 consists of 16 residues. The germline gives CDR1 MDHEN, CDR2 SYDVKM. The CDR3 loop is CASTRRPGSVGVGYTF. Here the CDR3 DNA reads TGTGCCAGCACTCGCCGTCCAGGGAGTGTCGGGGTTGGCTACACCTTC.

The chain joins TRBV6-5 to TRBJ1-4, with 10 bases matching TRBD1. The germline V gene has CDR1 MNHEY and CDR2 SVGAGI. Trimming removed 6 bases from V and 8 bases from J; junction bases left unmatched: 9. The CDR3 totals 15 residues. The CDR3 region has the DNA TGTGCCAGCAGGTCTAGACAGGGGGCCGGCGAAAAACTGTTTTTT. Its protein product is CASRSRQGAGEKLFF.

V usage is TRBV4-1 and J usage is TRBJ1-1; the D gene is possibly TRBD1 (5 bases). This CDR3 contains 15 residues. Germline lookup yields CDR1 MGHRA and CDR2 YSYEKL. The germline V and J ends were trimmed by 1 base and 2 bases, with 11 bases remaining between them. The CDR3 region has the DNA TGCGCCAGCAGCCAAGGCGCCACAGGTAACACTGAAGCTTTCTTT. Protein: CASSQGATGNTEAFF.

The CDR3: CSVALRDGPNYGYTF. The CDR3, as DNA: TGCAGCGTTGCCCTCCGGGACGGCCCTAACTATGGCTACACCTTC. The chain carries TRBV29-1 and TRBJ1-2; D is perhaps TRBD1 (5 bases). The CDR3 covers 15 residues. Germline CDR1 reads SQVTM; CDR2 reads ANQGSEA. V lost 4 bases and J 0 bases, leaving 15 bases between the germline ends.

The V and J genes are TRBV4-2 and TRBJ2-3; possibly TRBD1 for D (6 bases). This CDR3 is 14 amino acids long. Per the germline V gene, CDR1 is LGHNA and CDR2 is YNFKEQ. V gave up 3 bases and J gave up 3 bases, with 10 bases separating them. CDR3 sequence: CASSQADSTDTQYF. As DNA, the CDR3 is TGTGCCAGCAGCCAGGCGGACAGTACAGATACGCAGTATTTT.

V and J are TRBV7-2 and TRBJ2-5; TRBD2 agrees at 8 bases. The CDR3 sequence is 16 residues long. The J segment lost 1 base and the V segment lost 2 bases, leaving 6 bases of the junction unmatched. Per the germline V gene, CDR1 is SGHTA and CDR2 is FQGNSA. Written as DNA, the CDR3 is TGTGCCAGCAGCTTAATGGGTAGCGGGATCCAAGAGACCCAGTACTTC. Amino acid sequence: CASSLMGSGIQETQYF.

The CDR3 DNA sequence: TGTGCCAGCAGCTTAGAAGGGGCGGTTCAGCCCCAGCATTTT. Translating gives CASSLEGAVQPQHF. This chain links TRBV7-6 with TRBJ1-5; D is perhaps TRBD1 (5 bases). Germline CDR1 and CDR2: SGHVS and FNYEAQ. V lost 1 base, J lost 6 bases, and 10 bases lay in between. The CDR3 is made up of 14 amino acids.

The chain combines TRBV27 with TRBJ2-7, with D unclear. CDR1 and CDR2 (germline): MNHEY, SMNVEV (reference sequence). CDR3 length: 13 amino acids. V lost 5 bases, J lost 2 bases, and 10 bases lay in between. The CDR3 here is CASSPRSAYEQYF. As DNA, the CDR3 is TGTGCCAGCAGTCCCCGCAGCGCCTACGAGCAGTACTTC.

The chain combines TRBV28 with TRBJ1-3; 9 nucleotides agree with TRBD1. After removal of 8 bases from V and 2 bases from J, the junction contained 7 bases not matched to a gene. The length of the CDR3 is 15 residues. Germline V gives CDR1 MDHEN, CDR2 SYDVKM. The CDR3 protein is CASDRTGDAGNTIYF. The CDR3 DNA reads TGTGCCAGCGACCGGACAGGGGATGCTGGAAACACCATATATTTT.

The genes are TRBV5-1 and TRBJ2-3; D unclear. Trimming took 2 bases from V and 0 from J, leaving 7 bases between them. The CDR3 runs 14 residues. CDR1 and CDR2 from the germline V gene are SGHRS and YFSETQ. CDR3 DNA: TGCGCCAGCAGCTTTGGCGGTAGCACAGATACGCAGTATTTT. Translating it yields CASSFGGSTDTQYF.

The CDR3 loop is CASSRDGAGTQYF. The CDR3 region has the DNA TGTGCCAGCAGTAGGGACGGTGCGGGGACCCAGTACTTC. The chain uses TRBV2 and TRBJ2-5, with D perhaps matching TRBD1 or TRBD2 (5 bases each). Germline V lookup: CDR1 SNHLY, CDR2 FYNNEI. The ends were cut back, 5 bases at V and 7 bases at J, with 14 bases in the middle. The CDR3 runs 13 residues.

The chain uses TRBV9 and TRBJ2-5, with D possibly being TRBD1 (5 bases). Per the germline V gene, CDR1 is SGDLS and CDR2 is YYNGEE. The CDR3 has 13 amino acids. Trimming removed 4 bases from V and 0 bases from J, with 7 bases in between. CDR3 residues: CASSPDNQETQYF. The CDR3 DNA reads TGTGCCAGCAGCCCGGACAACCAAGAGACCCAGTACTTC. Based on the CDR3 plus reference TRBV9 and TRBJ2-5, the full variable domain is DSGVTQTPKHLITATGQRVTLRCSPRSGDLSVYWYQQSLDQGLQFLIQYYNGEERAKGNILERFSAQQFPDLHSELNLSSLELGDSALYFCASSPDNQETQYFGPGTRLLVL.

This rearrangement joins TRBV9 to TRBJ2-3; D is ambiguous. With 3 bases removed from V and 2 bases from J, the gap between germline ends came to 4 bases. This CDR3 contains 12 residues. CDR1 is SGDLS, CDR2 YYNGEE, per germline. The CDR3 spells CASSALTDTQYF. The DNA for the CDR3 is TGTGCCAGCAGCGCCCTCACAGATACGCAGTATTTT.

In DNA, the CDR3 is TGCGCCAGCACCACGGACTTAAAGTACGAGCAGTACTTC. It translates to CASTTDLKYEQYF. The chain carries TRBV10-1 and TRBJ2-7; D may be TRBD2 (5 bases). The CDR3 spans 13 residues. V lost 7 bases and J 4 bases, leaving 14 bases between the germline ends. CDR1 and CDR2 (germline): WNHNN, SYGVQD (reference sequence).

This rearrangement joins TRBV6-5 to TRBJ1-3, with D hard to call. The CDR3 has 14 residues. Germline assignment: CDR1 MNHEY and CDR2 SVGAGI. V was trimmed by 7 bases and J by 6 bases, leaving 16 bases between them. The chain's CDR3 is CASKLYQAENTIYF. The CDR3, as DNA: TGTGCCAGCAAGCTCTACCAGGCGGAAAACACCATATATTTT.

The chain carries TRBV5-4 and TRBJ1-4; D possibly corresponds to TRBD1 (6 bases). This CDR3 region has 14 residues. Germline-derived CDR1 and CDR2 are SGHNT and YYREEE (reference sequence). The V end lost 2 bases, the J end lost 8 bases, and 13 bases lay between the germline ends. CDR3 DNA: TGTGCCAGCAGCTTTGGGGGGCCGGAGGAAAAACTGTTTTTT. Its protein product is CASSFGGPEEKLFF.

The chain employs TRBV11-3 and TRBJ2-3; 9 positions agree with TRBD1. This CDR3 is built from 14 residues. Trimming took 8 bases from V and 3 from J; bases not matched to a gene: 6. CDR1 and CDR2 (germline): SGHNT, YENEEA. Here the CDR3 reads CASGQGKGTDTQYF. Here the CDR3 DNA reads TGTGCCAGCGGACAGGGGAAGGGAACAGATACGCAGTATTTT.

The V gene is TRBV28, the J gene TRBJ2-3, with 10 bases matching TRBD2. The CDR3 has 13 amino acids. CDR1 and CDR2 from the germline V gene are MDHEN and SYDVKM. Trimming at V came to 6 bases and at J to 6 bases, leaving 3 bases not matched to a gene. The CDR3 loop is CASRLAGRDTQYF. As DNA, the CDR3 is TGTGCCAGCAGACTAGCGGGAAGGGATACGCAGTATTTT.

The CDR3 loop reads CASSFDPGISYEQYF. As DNA, the CDR3 is TGCGCCAGCAGTTTCGATCCAGGGATCTCCTACGAGCAGTACTTC. V and J are TRBV5-1 and TRBJ2-7; tentatively, D is TRBD1 (5 bases). Germline V lookup: CDR1 SGHRS, CDR2 YFSETQ. Between the trimmed V and J ends, which lost 5 bases and 0 bases, there was a span of 15 bases. The CDR3 consists of 15 residues.